Listed here are 5 T cell receptor beta chains from one sample, sequenced in a study of identical twins. TCRdb reanalysed the 5' RACE reads using MiXCR and keeps one entry per CDR3 protein. This table has under 450,000 distinct CDR3 sequences, 15% to 20% appearing once. The sequenced sample was naive T cells sorted from blood. Receptor source: a man aged 45 to 65 in good health.

The chain uses TRBV28 and TRBJ2-7; 11 bases align to TRBD2. The J segment lost 0 bases and the V segment lost 5 bases, leaving 3 bases of the junction unmatched. The V gene's germline CDR1 is MDHEN and CDR2 SYDVKM. The CDR3 runs 15 residues. DNA of the CDR3: TGTGCCAGCAGTACGGGACTAGCGGCCTCCTACGAGCAGTACTTC. It encodes CASSTGLAASYEQYF.

This clonotype was observed many times. This chain links TRBV29-1 with TRBJ2-1, with 11 positions matching TRBD2. Germline trimming cut 3 bases from V and 5 bases from J; bases unmatched to any gene: 6. Germline values: CDR1 SQVTM, CDR2 ANQGSEA. This CDR3 has 15 amino acids. This chain's CDR3 is CSVDRSGRADNEQFF. DNA for the CDR3: TGCAGCGTTGATCGTAGCGGGAGGGCCGACAATGAGCAGTTCTTC.

This clonotype was seen ten or more times. The chain links TRBV12-3 or TRBV12-4 to TRBJ2-2; D assignment may be TRBD1 or TRBD2 (5 bases each). Deletions cut 5 bases from V and 4 bases from J, with 17 bases between. This CDR3 contains 16 residues. CDR3 DNA: TGTGCCAGCAGTCGCCGGCTGGGGACGCGCACCGGGGAGCTGTTTTTT. Translating it yields CASSRRLGTRTGELFF.

This sequence joins TRBV7-2 and TRBJ2-7; 8 bases map to TRBD1. Germline loops: CDR1 SGHTA, CDR2 FQGNSA. The CDR3 spans 15 residues. The ends lost 4 bases at V and 6 bases at J; junction bases unmatched: 11. The CDR3 loop is CASSSVGQDAFEQYF. The CDR3 nucleotides are TGTGCCAGCAGCTCGGTGGGACAGGACGCCTTCGAGCAGTACTTC.

This chain connects TRBV18 to TRBJ1-5, with 7 nucleotides matching TRBD1. With V trimmed by 4 bases and J by 7 bases, 13 bases remained unmatched. Per the germline V gene, CDR1 is KGHSH and CDR2 is LQKENI. The CDR3 length is 16 residues. CDR3 in amino acids: CASSLGTPGGEQPQHF. The CDR3 coding sequence is TGTGCCAGCTCACTGGGGACCCCAGGGGGGGAACAGCCCCAGCATTTT.